This record looks at one T cell receptor beta chain sequence and its context. Profiled with immunoSEQ multiplex PCR; TCRdb holds only in-frame clones, not every one. The data contain roughly 200,000 clones, around 92% of them singletons. This sample was included in a study of T cell responses to AZD1222 COVID-19 vaccine. The sample in question was peripheral blood, obtained on day 0 of AZD1222 vaccination. The sequence was collected from an adult in good health.

The CDR3 nucleotides read TGTGCTAGTGGTTTGGTTAGGACAGAGACGTTCACTCAGCCCCAGCATTTT. Its protein is CASGLVRTETFTQPQHF. The chain links TRBV12-5 to TRBJ1-5; D might be TRBD1 (6 bases). This CDR3 contains 17 residues. The V end lost 0 bases, the J end lost 6 bases, and 18 bases lay between the germline ends. From germline, CDR1 is LGHNT and CDR2 FRNRAP.